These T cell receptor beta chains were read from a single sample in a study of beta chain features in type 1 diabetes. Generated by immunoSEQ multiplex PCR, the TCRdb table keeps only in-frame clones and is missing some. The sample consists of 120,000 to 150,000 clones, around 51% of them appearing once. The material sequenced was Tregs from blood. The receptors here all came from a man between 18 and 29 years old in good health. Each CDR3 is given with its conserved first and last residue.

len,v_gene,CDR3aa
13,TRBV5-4,CASQRGAKNIQYF
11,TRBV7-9,CASSVTYEQYF
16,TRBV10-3,CAISAQGADKWETQYF
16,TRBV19,CASSIQTGTIYNEQFF
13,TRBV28,CASLLAGVNEQYF
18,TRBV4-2,CASSQVRTGGRHTGELFF
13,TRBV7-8,CASSPGQYYEQYF
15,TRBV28,CASSLGPGGSYGYTF
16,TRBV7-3,CASSPTIDRLYNEQFF
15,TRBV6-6,CASTPAQGWANVLTF
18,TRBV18,CASAMYLGNSRTEETQYF
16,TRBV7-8,CASSSLAVPTVGEQFF
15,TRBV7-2,CASSLAGGPIYEQYF
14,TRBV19,CATRGSGSAGELFF
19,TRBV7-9,CASSPGHGAATPLYNEQFF
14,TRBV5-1,CASSSDRGLYEQYF
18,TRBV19,CASSIFYRGSGLTYEQYF
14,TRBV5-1,CASSLAAGITEAFF
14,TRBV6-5,CTTQRESLGGELFF
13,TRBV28,CASSWTGRETQYF
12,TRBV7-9,CARTGDSYEQYF
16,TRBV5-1,CASSLGGTGSVDTQYF
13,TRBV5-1,CASSLARDYEQYF
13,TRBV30,CARTTGRNTEAFF
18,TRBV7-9,CASSLWASTVPAKNIQYF
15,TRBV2,CASSRDRTGNSPLHF
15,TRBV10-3,CAISEWGRDQETQYF
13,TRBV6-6,CASLGQSNTEAFF
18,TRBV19,CASSTLAVSLEYRYGYTF
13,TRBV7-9,CASSFKNTGELFF
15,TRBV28,CASSFGGIRTYEQYF
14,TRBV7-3,CASSPQGWSYEQYF
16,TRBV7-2,CASSLLWRESRNEQFF
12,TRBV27,CASSRGIDTQYF
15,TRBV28,CASSSLETSTDTQYF
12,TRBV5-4,CASSFVRSEQYF